Listed below are T cell receptor beta chains from one sample, sequenced in a study of cytomegalovirus exposure and HLA in healthy donors. Sequencing was performed with immunoSEQ multiplex PCR; in TCRdb, only in-frame clones are kept and a portion is missing. Altogether roughly 100,000 clones are present, 77% being singletons, with the ten largest covering roughly 4.5%. The sample taken for sequencing was PBMCs. These receptor sequences come from a woman between 40 and 50 years old in good health and CMV-seronegative. CDR3s include the opening cysteine and the closing phenylalanine or tryptophan. The D gene is left open where the match is weak. Only part of the rows carry a size: once, few, many, or a class if the clone is expanded.

size	D	V	J	CDR3	DNA
-	TRBD1	TRBV7-9	TRBJ1-2	CASFSGTAIHGYTF	TGTGCCAGCTTCTCGGGGACAGCGATCCATGGCTACACCTTC
-	TRBD2	TRBV10-1	TRBJ2-7	CAGRTSGGITYEQYF	TGCGCCGGGAGGACTAGCGGGGGGATTACCTACGAGCAGTACTTC
-	-	TRBV5-1	TRBJ1-6	CASARQDTRSYNSPLHF	TGCGCCAGCGCAAGACAGGACACTCGCTCCTATAATTCACCCCTCCACTTT
-	-	TRBV7-2	TRBJ1-2	CASSLVGFGEYGYTF	TGTGCCAGCAGCTTAGTGGGCTTCGGGGAATATGGCTACACCTTC
few	-	TRBV5-1	TRBJ1-6	CASTLGGGNSPLHF	TGCGCCAGCACCTTGGGGGGAGGAAATTCACCCCTCCACTTT
-	-	TRBV7-6	TRBJ1-6	CASSPQGGSYNSPLHF	TGTGCCAGCAGCCCACAGGGTGGCTCCTATAATTCACCCCTCCACTTT
-	-	TRBV7-3	TRBJ1-1	CASSSQGIEAFF	TGTGCCAGCAGCTCTCAGGGGATTGAAGCTTTCTTT
-	TRBD2	TRBV6-1	TRBJ2-1	CASIWTSGGANEQFF	TGTGCCAGCATTTGGACTAGCGGGGGGGCCAATGAGCAGTTCTTC
-	TRBD1	TRBV5-1	TRBJ1-6	CASSPGGNSPLHF	TGCGCCAGCAGCCCAGGGGGCAATTCACCCCTCCACTTT
-	TRBD2	TRBV15	TRBJ2-5	CATSRAVPGLVYQETQYF	TGTGCCACCAGCAGAGCGGTGCCGGGACTAGTGTACCAAGAGACCCAGTACTTC
-	TRBD2	TRBV10-1	TRBJ2-7	CASSPDRLASEQYF	TGCGCCAGCAGTCCTGATCGACTAGCTTCCGAGCAGTACTTC
-	TRBD1	TRBV27	TRBJ2-7	CASSEGRGQLYEQYF	TGTGCCAGCAGTGAAGGCAGGGGGCAGCTATACGAGCAGTACTTC
few	TRBD1	TRBV28	TRBJ2-7	CASSFGTGMYEQYF	TGTGCCAGCAGTTTCGGGACAGGGATGTACGAGCAGTACTTC
once	TRBD1	TRBV29-1	TRBJ2-1	CSVKDPGQGGNEQFF	TGCAGCGTAAAGGATCCGGGACAGGGGGGCAATGAGCAGTTCTTC
-	-	TRBV7-8	TRBJ2-7	CASSSQGTSEQYF	TGTGCCAGCAGCTCGCAAGGGACATCCGAGCAGTACTTC
-	-	TRBV7-2	TRBJ1-1	CAIMRGFGTEAFF	TGTGCCATCATGCGCGGATTTGGGACTGAAGCTTTCTTT
-	-	TRBV5-1	TRBJ1-1	CASSLDVSGARKAFF	TGCGCCAGCAGCTTGGACGTAAGCGGGGCGCGTAAAGCTTTCTTT
few	-	TRBV5-1	TRBJ2-7	CASSLEGTHPYEQYF	TGCGCCAGCAGCTTGGAGGGGACACATCCCTACGAGCAGTACTTC
-	-	TRBV7-8	TRBJ1-2	CASSLAQNSNYGYTF	TGTGCCAGCAGCTTAGCGCAGAACAGTAACTATGGCTACACCTTC
-	TRBD2	TRBV29-1	TRBJ2-1	CSGRLAGGRYNEQFF	TGCAGCGGCAGACTAGCGGGGGGTCGGTACAATGAGCAGTTCTTC
-	-	TRBV7-9	TRBJ2-1	CASSLDGRRYNEQFF	TGTGCCAGCAGCTTAGACGGGAGACGCTACAATGAGCAGTTCTTC
-	-	TRBV27	TRBJ1-2	CASSFSLTAGYTF	TGTGCCAGCAGTTTTTCGCTAACTGCTGGCTACACCTTC
-	TRBD1	TRBV30	TRBJ1-4	CAWSQGGNEKLFF	TGTGCCTGGAGCCAGGGGGGTAATGAAAAACTGTTTTTT
-	-	TRBV6-5	TRBJ1-3	CASSYSRGLGNTIYF	TGTGCCAGCAGTTACTCTCGGGGTTTAGGAAACACCATATATTTT
-	-	TRBV6-5	TRBJ2-6	CASRTGSSGANVLTF	TGTGCCAGCAGAACAGGATCCTCTGGGGCCAACGTCCTGACTTTC
-	-	TRBV5-1	TRBJ2-3	CASMPGNTDTQYF	TGCGCCAGCATGCCGGGAAACACAGATACGCAGTATTTT
few	TRBD1	TRBV19	TRBJ2-7	CASSGSQGSREQYF	TGTGCCAGTAGTGGGTCACAGGGGTCGAGAGAGCAGTACTTC
few	-	TRBV27	TRBJ1-2	CASSLKRGYGYTF	TGTGCCAGCAGTTTGAAAAGGGGCTATGGCTACACCTTC
-	TRBD1	TRBV2	TRBJ2-7	CASSPWDRAYEQYF	TGTGCCAGCAGCCCCTGGGACAGAGCCTACGAGCAGTACTTC
few	-	TRBV5-1	TRBJ1-1	CASSLHSEVGTEAFF	TGCGCCAGCAGCCTACATAGCGAGGTTGGCACTGAAGCTTTCTTT
-	-	TRBV12-5	TRBJ1-1	CASGEVNTEAFF	TGTGCTAGTGGCGAGGTGAACACTGAAGCTTTCTTT
-	-	TRBV5-1	TRBJ2-3	CASSSRTVQFTDTQYF	TGCGCCAGCAGCAGTCGGACAGTCCAATTCACAGATACGCAGTATTTT
-	-	TRBV5-1	TRBJ2-7	CASSLSGGPGEQYF	TGCGCCAGCAGCTTGAGTGGGGGCCCCGGAGAGCAGTACTTC
-	-	TRBV7-9	TRBJ1-2	CASSLGGGADYGYTF	TGTGCCAGCAGCCTTGGCGGCGGAGCGGACTATGGCTACACCTTC
-	-	TRBV5-1	TRBJ1-4	CASSLALTQREKLFF	TGCGCCAGCAGCTTGGCCTTGACCCAGCGGGAAAAACTGTTTTTT
-	-	TRBV7-6	TRBJ2-7	CASSLQGYEQYF	TGTGCCAGCAGCTTACAGGGGTACGAGCAGTACTTC
few	TRBD1	TRBV19	TRBJ2-1	CATSFLTGTNYNEQFF	TGTGCCACCAGTTTCCTGACAGGGACAAACTACAATGAGCAGTTCTTC
-	-	TRBV7-2	TRBJ1-5	CASSNFLDRMTDQPQHF	TGTGCCAGCAGCAACTTCTTAGACAGGATGACGGATCAGCCCCAGCATTTT
few	-	TRBV25-1	TRBJ1-5	CASRQDVNQPQHF	TGTGCCAGCAGACAGGACGTAAATCAGCCCCAGCATTTT
-	-	TRBV7-3	TRBJ1-6	CASSSTESNSPLHF	TGTGCCAGCAGTTCTACAGAAAGTAATTCACCCCTCCACTTT
-	TRBD1	TRBV4-1	TRBJ2-7	CASSQEGGTGVYEQYF	TGCGCCAGCAGCCAAGAAGGTGGGACAGGGGTTTACGAGCAGTACTTC
-	-	TRBV9	TRBJ1-3	CASSVGGSSGNTIYF	TGTGCCAGCAGCGTAGGCGGGAGCTCTGGAAACACCATATATTTT
-	-	TRBV18	TRBJ2-1	CASSRGGVINNEQFF	TGTGCCAGCTCACGAGGGGGGGTGATTAACAATGAGCAGTTCTTC
-	-	TRBV2	TRBJ1-2	CASSVFPGKDGYTF	TGTGCCAGCAGTGTTTTCCCGGGGAAGGATGGCTACACCTTC
-	TRBD1	TRBV2	TRBJ2-1	CAIYRGTTIGFEQFF	TGTGCCATTTACAGGGGGACCACCATAGGCTTTGAGCAGTTCTTC
few	TRBD1	TRBV11-2	TRBJ1-5	CASSTGVGNQPQHF	TGTGCCAGCAGCACAGGGGTTGGCAATCAGCCCCAGCATTTT
few	-	TRBV7-6	TRBJ1-1	CASSGAGPEAFF	TGTGCCAGCAGCGGAGCGGGCCCTGAAGCTTTCTTT
once	-	TRBV9	TRBJ2-3	CASSGGITDTQYF	TGTGCCAGCAGCGGAGGGATCACAGATACGCAGTATTTT
once	-	TRBV19	TRBJ2-7	CASSISAQVPEQYF	TGTGCCAGTAGTATATCCGCCCAGGTTCCCGAGCAGTACTTC
-	TRBD2	TRBV27	TRBJ2-7	CASSLYLGGTAWEQYF	TGTGCCAGCAGTTTATATTTGGGGGGGACCGCTTGGGAGCAGTACTTC
-	TRBD1	TRBV6-5	TRBJ1-2	CASTTEAGGNYGYTF	TGTGCCAGCACCACCGAGGCAGGGGGTAACTATGGCTACACCTTC
-	-	TRBV6-5	TRBJ1-2	CASSQSGVGYTF	TGTGCCAGCAGTCAATCAGGGGTTGGCTACACCTTC
-	TRBD2	TRBV7-2	TRBJ2-7	CASSLALSGGTSYEQYF	TGTGCCAGCAGCTTAGCGTTGAGCGGGGGGACCTCGTACGAGCAGTACTTC
once	TRBD1	TRBV7-6	TRBJ1-3	CASSVGTGAGNTIYF	TGTGCCAGCAGCGTGGGGACAGGGGCTGGAAACACCATATATTTT
-	TRBD1	TRBV19	TRBJ1-2	CASSMDRDRGYNYGYTF	TGTGCCAGTAGCATGGACCGGGACAGGGGTTATAACTATGGCTACACCTTC
-	-	TRBV5-1	TRBJ1-1	CASSQGVNTEAFF	TGCGCCAGCAGCCAAGGAGTGAACACTGAAGCTTTCTTT